The 25 T cell receptor beta chains given below trace back to one sample, sequenced in a study of blood T cells in healthy people across ages. Primers used in a second PCR of roughly 6 to 11 cycles were a sample-barcoded 5' primer and a J-beta primer mix. TCRdb fed the 5' RACE reads into MiXCR, producing one record per CDR3 protein. The table lists around 1,000,000 distinct CDR3 sequences, roughly 24% of them singletons. This same sample was also taken into another study, of T cells of mothers and their children.

Sequenced sample: blood. These receptors were obtained from a girl aged 2 to 10 in good health.

This chain joins TRBV29-1 and TRBJ1-1, with D unresolved. Germline CDR1 SQVTM, CDR2 ANQGSEA. V lost 7 bases and J 5 bases, leaving 14 bases between the germline ends. This CDR3 is built from 12 residues. Written as DNA, the CDR3 is TGCAGCGCCAACCCACTGGGGACTGAAGCTTTCTTT. Translating gives CSANPLGTEAFF.

The table lists this clonotype with a few counts. The chain uses TRBV13 and TRBJ2-7; 9 bases line up with TRBD2. Germline-derived CDR1 and CDR2 are PRHDT and FYEKMQ (reference sequence). This CDR3 has 16 residues. V was pared by 0 bases and J by 2 bases, with 5 bases of the junction left unmatched. This CDR3 reads CASSLGSGLAPYEQYF. CDR3 nucleotide sequence: TGTGCCAGCAGCTTAGGTTCGGGACTAGCCCCCTACGAGCAGTACTTC.

In this sample, this clonotype turned up a few times. The rearrangement joins TRBV24-1 to TRBJ2-7; tentative D call: TRBD1 (6 bases). The CDR3 runs 16 residues. V dropped 3 bases and J dropped 5 bases, with 19 bases sitting between them. Germline-derived CDR1 and CDR2 are KGHDR and SFDVKD. The CDR3 nucleotides read TGTGCCACCAGTGATAACCGGGACACGTCTGTACACGAGCAGTACTTC. Translation gives CATSDNRDTSVHEQYF.

The chain joins TRBV2 to TRBJ1-2; D might be TRBD1 (5 bases). This CDR3 has 14 amino acids. Trimming left V 11 bases short and J 4 bases short, with 20 bases between. Looked up from germline, CDR1 is SNHLY and CDR2 is FYNNEI. CDR3 sequence (DNA): TGTGCCCCCGGTGGGACTTCGGGCCCCTATGGCTACACCTTC. It specifies CAPGGTSGPYGYTF.

This clonotype has only a few counts. The chain has TRBV9 and TRBJ2-7, with D tentatively TRBD1 (6 bases). The ends were cut back, 3 bases at V and 3 bases at J, with 10 bases in the middle. This CDR3 is built from 13 residues. In germline, CDR1 is SGDLS, CDR2 YYNGEE. CDR3 sequence: CASSAGVDYEQYF. CDR3 in DNA: TGTGCCAGCAGCGCAGGGGTAGACTACGAGCAGTACTTC.

This sequence joins TRBV6-6 and TRBJ1-5; perhaps TRBD1 as D (6 bases). CDR3 size: 16 residues. CDR1 is MNHNY, CDR2 SVGAGI, per germline (reference sequence). V was cut by 4 bases and J by 4 bases, with 17 bases left in between. The CDR3 reads CASSSLYGGRNQPQHF. The CDR3 nucleotides are TGTGCCAGCAGTTCTTTGTACGGGGGCAGGAATCAGCCCCAGCATTTT.

This clonotype occurred a few times. The chain links TRBV24-1 to TRBJ2-3; D call uncertain. The CDR3 consists of 14 residues. Germline V gene data show CDR1 as KGHDR and CDR2 as SFDVKD. Trimming removed 9 bases from V and 0 bases from J, with 12 bases in between. This CDR3 reads CATGSPRSTDTQYF. In DNA, the CDR3 is TGTGCCACCGGTTCACCTAGAAGCACAGATACGCAGTATTTT.

This clonotype turned up a few times. The chain uses TRBV11-3 and TRBJ1-1; possible D gene TRBD1, 5 bases. In germline, CDR1 is SGHNT, CDR2 YENEEA. This CDR3 spans 14 amino acids. V lost 4 bases and J 5 bases, leaving 14 bases between the germline ends. Written as DNA, the CDR3 is TGTGCCAGCAGCTCTCAGGGCGCGTTAACTGAAGCTTTCTTT. The encoded protein is CASSSQGALTEAFF. Full variable domain (missing parts from reference TRBV11-3 and TRBJ1-1): EAGVVQSPRYKIIEKKQPVAFWCNPISGHNTLYWYLQNLGQGPELLIRYENEEAVDDSQLPKDRFSAERLKGVDSTLKIQPAELGDSAVYLCASSSQGALTEAFFGQGTRLTVV.

This clonotype showed up just a few times. The V gene is TRBV12-3 or TRBV12-4, the J gene TRBJ2-7; 7 nucleotides agree with TRBD1. V shed 0 bases, J shed 3 bases, and the junction held 5 bases outside the gene matches. The CDR3 is 15 amino acids. The CDR3 region has the DNA TGTGCCAGCAGTTTAGCGCTAACAGGGGACTACGAGCAGTACTTC. Protein: CASSLALTGDYEQYF.

The chain employs TRBV20-1 and TRBJ1-5; possible D gene TRBD1, 6 bases. Trimming removed 0 bases at V and 4 bases at J, with 22 bases between. There are 18 residues in the CDR3. Germline CDR1 is DFQATT and CDR2 is SNEGSKA (reference sequence). The DNA for the CDR3 is TGCAGTGCTAGAGATATAAAGACAGGCTCGAACCCTAATCAGCCCCAGCATTTT. Translating it yields CSARDIKTGSNPNQPQHF.

V and J are TRBV9 and TRBJ2-5, with 9 bases identical to TRBD2. CDR1 and CDR2 from the germline V gene are SGDLS and YYNGEE. Trimming at V came to 4 bases and at J to 4 bases, leaving 8 bases not matched to a gene. The CDR3 consists of 15 residues. The CDR3 nucleotides read TGTGCCAGCAGCCCCGGGGCGGGAGGGGGAGAGACCCAGTACTTC. As protein: CASSPGAGGGETQYF. Filled out from reference TRBV9 and TRBJ2-5, the complete variable domain reads DSGVTQTPKHLITATGQRVTLRCSPRSGDLSVYWYQQSLDQGLQFLIQYYNGEERAKGNILERFSAQQFPDLHSELNLSSLELGDSALYFCASSPGAGGGETQYFGPGTRLLVL.

This rearrangement joins TRBV7-9 to TRBJ2-7, with TRBD1 identical over 8 bases. The junction had 6 bases not matched to a gene; V was cut back by 4 bases and J by 4 bases. Per the germline V gene, CDR1 is SEHNR and CDR2 is FQNEAQ (reference sequence). The CDR3 loop spans 14 amino acids. CDR3: CASSSSTGEYEQYF. The CDR3 DNA sequence: TGTGCCAGCAGCTCGTCGACAGGGGAATACGAGCAGTACTTC.

The chain uses TRBV6-2 or TRBV6-3 and TRBJ2-5; maybe TRBD1 (5 bases). The CDR3 consists of 15 residues. V was trimmed by 2 bases and J by 2 bases, leaving 12 bases between them. Germline V gives CDR1 MNHEY, CDR2 SVGEGT. The CDR3 DNA reads TGTGCCAGCAGTTACCCGGACACACCTCAAGAGACCCAGTACTTC. Protein sequence: CASSYPDTPQETQYF.

In this sample, this clonotype turned up a few times. The V call is TRBV7-3, the J call TRBJ1-1, with D perhaps TRBD1 (6 bases). Germline CDR1 and CDR2: SGHTA and FQGTGA. The V end lost 3 bases, the J end lost 1 base, and 12 bases lay between the germline ends. This CDR3 contains 15 residues. The CDR3 coding sequence is TGTGCCAGCAGCTTGGCAGGGGTCCCGAACACTGAAGCTTTCTTT. Its translation: CASSLAGVPNTEAFF.

This clonotype was found a few times. The chain is built from TRBV28 and TRBJ1-5, with 12 bases matching TRBD1. The CDR3 has 17 amino acids. In germline, CDR1 is MDHEN, CDR2 SYDVKM. V lost 2 bases to trimming and J lost 4 bases; unmatched junction nucleotides: 6. The CDR3 DNA is TGTGCCAGCAGTTTAAGGGGACAGGGGGCCAAGAATCAGCCCCAGCATTTT. This codes for CASSLRGQGAKNQPQHF.

This clonotype was seen once. The DNA of the CDR3 is TGTGCCACCAGCCCCAGACCCAGCGGAAACACCATATATTTT. It encodes CATSPRPSGNTIYF. The chain links TRBV15 to TRBJ1-3, with D uncertain. The CDR3 consists of 14 residues. The V gene's germline CDR1 is LNHNV and CDR2 YYDKDF (reference sequence). V lost 5 bases and J 4 bases, leaving 12 bases between the germline ends. The variable domain in full, with the rest retrieved from reference TRBV15 and TRBJ1-3, is DAMVIQNPRYQVTQFGKPVTLSCSQTLNHNVMYWYQQKSSQAPKLLFHYYDKDFNNEADTPDNFQSRRPNTSFCFLDIRSPGLGDTAMYLCATSPRPSGNTIYFGEGSWLTVV.

The chain employs TRBV5-8 and TRBJ2-5; D ambiguous. The end of the DNA fits TRBJ2-1 better, so the J call may be wrong. There are 15 residues in the CDR3. Per germline, CDR1 SGHTS and CDR2 YDEGEE. CDR3 in amino acids: CASSLLSPSGSGQFF. CDR3 sequence (DNA): TGTGCCAGCAGCTTGTTATCCCCGTCCGGCTCAGGGCAGTTCTTC.

The sample holds one count of this clonotype. The chain couples TRBV20-1 to TRBJ2-1, with 10 bases lining up with TRBD2. The V and J ends lost 5 bases and 4 bases, in that order; junction bases with no gene match: 5. The CDR3 contains 14 residues. The germline gives CDR1 DFQATT, CDR2 SNEGSKA (reference sequence). The CDR3 reads CSASGLAHYNEQFF. Written as DNA, the CDR3 is TGCAGTGCTTCGGGACTAGCGCATTACAATGAGCAGTTCTTC.

Note on this clonotype: A read error may account for a junction end that differs from germline. This chain links TRBV24-1 with TRBJ1-1; 7 bases align to TRBD1. This CDR3 contains 14 residues. In germline, CDR1 is KGHDR, CDR2 SFDVKD. The CDR3, as DNA: TGTGTCACCAGTGATCCCCAGGGGGACACTGAAGCTTTCTTT. Translating gives CVTSDPQGDTEAFF.

This clonotype has ten or more counts. This chain links TRBV27 with TRBJ2-4; 7 nucleotides line up with TRBD1. Germline CDR1 MNHEY, CDR2 SMNVEV (reference sequence). The V gene end was trimmed by 4 bases and the J gene end by 6 bases; junction bases not matched to a gene: 3. The CDR3 runs to 13 residues. The CDR3 here is CASSSWDRNIQYF. CDR3 sequence (DNA): TGTGCCAGCAGTTCGTGGGACAGAAACATTCAGTACTTC.

This clonotype was found a few times. The chain joins TRBV12-3 or TRBV12-4 to TRBJ1-1; weak D call: TRBD1 (5 bases). The CDR3 spans 14 residues. Trimming removed 7 bases at V and 1 base at J, with 13 bases between. The CDR3 region is CASTLKGRNTEAFF. In DNA, the CDR3 is TGTGCCAGCACCCTCAAGGGGAGGAACACTGAAGCTTTCTTT.

The chain employs TRBV28 and TRBJ1-2; D perhaps matches TRBD1 (6 bases). V was pared by 5 bases and J by 7 bases, with 20 bases between. The CDR3 is made up of 15 amino acids. Germline values: CDR1 MDHEN, CDR2 SYDVKM. The CDR3 nucleotides read TGTGCCAGCAGTATCCTACGGGGACACGAGGGTGGCTACACCTTC. Its protein is CASSILRGHEGGYTF.

This chain connects TRBV28 to TRBJ2-1; D is uncertain. Looked up from germline, CDR1 is MDHEN and CDR2 is SYDVKM. Between the trimmed V and J ends, which lost 5 bases and 5 bases, there was a span of 7 bases. This CDR3 has 12 amino acids. DNA of the CDR3: TGTGCCAGCAGTCCCGTCAACAATGAGCAGTTCTTC. It specifies CASSPVNNEQFF.

This clonotype has just a few counts. The chain uses TRBV11-3 and TRBJ1-1, with D hard to call. This CDR3 has 15 residues. Germline CDR1 reads SGHNT; CDR2 reads YENEEA. Trimming cost V 1 base and J 1 base, with 10 bases left between them. This CDR3 reads CASSLGGLSNTEAFF. CDR3 DNA: TGTGCCAGCAGCTTAGGTGGACTATCGAACACTGAAGCTTTCTTT.

A remark on this clonotype: One junction end disagrees with the germline gene, perhaps due to a read error. The chain couples TRBV28 to TRBJ2-7; D is undetermined. Germline V CDR1 and CDR2: MDHEN, SYDVKM. This CDR3 has 12 residues. CDR3 in amino acids: CACSLTRYEQYF. DNA for the CDR3: TGTGCCTGCAGTTTGACGAGATACGAGCAGTACTTC.